Below, 18 T cell receptor beta chains from the same sample are listed, as sequenced in a study of blood T cell repertoires in COVID-19. Assay used: immunoSEQ multiplex PCR; TCRdb lists only in-frame clones, some missing. The sample yields 250,000 to 350,000 clones, roughly 88% seen once. Material: peripheral blood. The origin of the receptors is a woman in her 50s with active or convalescent COVID-19.

CDR3 nucleotides: TGCAGCGTCCGAGGGTGGGACAGTTCCTACGAGCAGTACTTC. It codes for CSVRGWDSSYEQYF. The chain is built from TRBV29-1 and TRBJ2-7, with 7 bases identical to TRBD1. Germline loops: CDR1 SQVTM, CDR2 ANQGSEA. The CDR3 sequence is 14 residues long. The junction had 9 bases not matched to a gene; V was cut back by 6 bases and J by 1 base.

The chain carries TRBV2 and TRBJ1-2; 9 bases align to TRBD1. This CDR3 contains 16 residues. V lost 3 bases, J lost 4 bases, and 9 bases stayed unmatched. The germline gives CDR1 SNHLY, CDR2 FYNNEI. CDR3 DNA: TGTGCCAGCAGTGACAAGGGACAGGGCCTCTCCTATGGCTACACCTTC. This codes for CASSDKGQGLSYGYTF.

The chain uses TRBV11-2 and TRBJ1-2; D is unresolved. Trimming took off 3 bases at V and 5 bases at J, with 10 bases between the two ends. Germline loops: CDR1 SGHAT, CDR2 FQNNGV. The CDR3 contains 13 residues. CDR3 amino acids: CASSLVADYGYTF. The CDR3 nucleotides read TGTGCCAGCAGCTTGGTGGCGGATTATGGCTACACCTTC.

The chain recombines TRBV5-1 with TRBJ2-2, with 9 bases lining up with TRBD1. The V segment lost 7 bases and the J segment 6 bases; nucleotides outside the gene matches: 7. This CDR3 is built from 14 residues. Germline values: CDR1 SGHRS, CDR2 YFSETQ. The CDR3 here is CASGDRVTAGELFF. CDR3 nucleotide sequence: TGCGCCAGCGGGGACAGGGTGACAGCCGGGGAGCTGTTTTTT.

The V gene is TRBV5-1, the J gene TRBJ2-1; 8 nucleotides agree with TRBD2. The V and J ends lost 5 bases and 10 bases, in that order; junction bases with no gene match: 17. The CDR3 length is 16 residues. Germline V gene data show CDR1 as SGHRS and CDR2 as YFSETQ. The CDR3 here is CASRYLSGLVIEEQFF. In DNA form, the CDR3 reads TGCGCCAGCAGATATTTGTCGGGACTAGTGATCGAGGAGCAGTTCTTC.

The rearrangement uses TRBV19 and TRBJ1-4; TRBD1 might be the D (5 bases). CDR1 LNHDA and CDR2 SQIVND come from the germline V gene (reference sequence). The CDR3 consists of 14 residues. V shed 8 bases and J shed 4 bases, with 14 bases lying between them. The CDR3 spells CASSTGRNNEKLFF. The CDR3 region has the DNA TGTGCCAGTTCTACAGGCAGGAATAATGAAAAACTGTTTTTT.

The chain joins TRBV6-6 to TRBJ1-1, with D possibly matching TRBD1 (5 bases). Trimming shortened V by 5 bases and J by 2 bases, and 15 bases separated the two germline ends. CDR3 length equals 15 residues. Per germline, CDR1 MNHNY and CDR2 SVGAGI (reference sequence). In DNA form, the CDR3 reads TGTGCCAGCAGTCCTTTTGGGACTTCCAACACTGAAGCTTTCTTT. Amino acids: CASSPFGTSNTEAFF.

The J gene is TRBJ1-1, the V gene TRBV15; no clear D. Germline CDR1 reads LNHNV; CDR2 reads YYDKDF (reference sequence). The CDR3 contains 13 residues. The V gene lost 6 bases and the J gene lost 1 base, with 9 bases spanning the gap. CDR3 loop: CATRQQQNTEAFF. As DNA, the CDR3 is TGTGCCACCAGGCAACAGCAGAACACTGAAGCTTTCTTT. Complete variable domain (other parts from reference TRBV15 and TRBJ1-1): DAMVIQNPRYQVTQFGKPVTLSCSQTLNHNVMYWYQQKSSQAPKLLFHYYDKDFNNEADTPDNFQSRRPNTSFCFLDIRSPGLGDTAMYLCATRQQQNTEAFFGQGTRLTVV.

V usage is TRBV4-1 and J usage is TRBJ2-3; D perhaps matches TRBD1 (5 bases). CDR3 length: 16 residues. CDR1 MGHRA and CDR2 YSYEKL come from the germline V gene. Trimming took off 2 bases at V and 0 bases at J, with 12 bases between the two ends. In DNA form, the CDR3 reads TGCGCCAGCAGCCAATCAAGGACACCTAGCACAGATACGCAGTATTTT. It specifies CASSQSRTPSTDTQYF.

This clone was counted a single time. J is TRBJ2-3 and V is TRBV13; 8 bases map to TRBD2. The length of the CDR3 is 16 residues. CDR1 is PRHDT, CDR2 FYEKMQ, per germline (reference sequence). Trimming at V came to 6 bases and at J to 1 base, leaving 9 bases not matched to a gene. CDR3 sequence: CASSSSGGSGTDTQYF. The CDR3 DNA is TGTGCCAGCAGTTCAAGCGGGGGTTCGGGCACAGATACGCAGTATTTT.

This clone was observed a single time. The gene calls are TRBV12-1 and TRBJ1-3; no check of the table's D call, TRBD1, against the DNA was made. TRBV12-1 is a listed pseudogene. The CDR3 covers 16 residues. The CDR3 bases are TGTGCCAGCAGCTTCGACAGATCCTTCTCTGGAAACACCATATATTTT. It translates to CASSFDRSFSGNTIYF.

The chain combines TRBV2 with TRBJ1-1, with 9 positions matching TRBD1. The CDR3 is 16 residues long. J lost 4 bases, V lost 1 base, and 7 bases had no gene match. The germline gives CDR1 SNHLY, CDR2 FYNNEI. CDR3 nucleotide sequence: TGTGCCAGCAGTGAAGGCCGAACAGGGGGCATCACTGAAGCTTTCTTT. This encodes CASSEGRTGGITEAFF. The full variable domain, in which reference TRBV2 and TRBJ1-1 provide the parts outside the CDR3, is EPEVTQTPSHQVTQMGQEVILRCVPISNHLYFYWYRQILGQKVEFLVSFYNNEISEKSEIFDDQFSVERPDGSNFTLKIRSTKLEDSAMYFCASSEGRTGGITEAFFGQGTRLTVV.

This chain uses TRBV7-9 with TRBJ1-5; D remains unclear. V was trimmed by 0 bases and J by 5 bases, leaving 5 bases between them. The CDR3 runs to 13 residues. Germline assignment: CDR1 SEHNR and CDR2 FQNEAQ (reference sequence). CDR3 amino acids: CASSLAQDQPQHF. In DNA form, the CDR3 reads TGTGCCAGCAGCTTAGCTCAGGATCAGCCCCAGCATTTT. Filled out from reference TRBV7-9 and TRBJ1-5, the complete variable domain reads DTGVSQNPRHKITKRGQNVTFRCDPISEHNRLYWYRQTLGQGPEFLTYFQNEAQLEKSRLLSDRFSAERPKGSFSTLEIQRTEQGDSAMYLCASSLAQDQPQHFGDGTRLSIL.

There are a few counts of this clone. The chain links TRBV30 to TRBJ2-7, with D uncertain. From germline, CDR1 is GTSNPN and CDR2 SVGIG (reference sequence). V was pared by 2 bases and J by 1 base, with 15 bases between. The CDR3 has 15 residues. The CDR3 bases are TGTGCCTGGAGTATGCCGGGTCGAGGATCCTACGAGCAGTACTTC. Translating it yields CAWSMPGRGSYEQYF.

This chain connects TRBV3-1 (or the pseudogene TRBV3-2) to TRBJ2-1; 10 nucleotides align to TRBD1. There are 15 residues in the CDR3. Germline V gives CDR1 LGHDT, CDR2 YNNKEL (reference sequence). Unmatched junction bases numbered 5, after V lost 2 bases and J lost 7 bases. The CDR3 loop is CASSQLRTGGNEQFF. The DNA for the CDR3 is TGTGCCAGCAGCCAACTTAGGACAGGGGGGAATGAGCAGTTCTTC.

V and J are TRBV6-6 and TRBJ2-1; TRBD2 aligns across 10 bases. CDR1 and CDR2 from the germline V gene are MNHNY and SVGAGI (reference sequence). The CDR3 is made up of 16 amino acids. V gave up 5 bases and J gave up 0 bases; unmatched junction bases: 4. Here the CDR3 DNA reads TGTGCCAGCAGTCCTGGACTAGCGGCCTCCTACAATGAGCAGTTCTTC. It translates to CASSPGLAASYNEQFF.

The V gene is TRBV5-1, the J gene TRBJ2-5; D is possibly TRBD2 (6 bases). This CDR3 is built from 14 residues. Trimming left V 6 bases short and J 0 bases short, with 12 bases between. CDR1 and CDR2 (germline): SGHRS, YFSETQ. The CDR3 reads CASTEGGYQETQYF. The CDR3 DNA is TGCGCCAGCACGGAGGGCGGGTACCAAGAGACCCAGTACTTC. Full variable domain (remainder filled in from reference TRBV5-1 and TRBJ2-5): KAGVTQTPRYLIKTRGQQVTLSCSPISGHRSVSWYQQTPGQGLQFLFEYFSETQRNKGNFPGRFSGRQFSNSRSEMNVSTLELGDSALYLCASTEGGYQETQYFGPGTRLLVL.

The rearrangement uses TRBV5-1 and TRBJ2-3; 10 bases align to TRBD1. Trimming took 4 bases from V and 4 from J; bases not matched to a gene: 3. The germline V gene encodes CDR1 SGHRS and CDR2 YFSETQ. The CDR3 contains 14 residues. Here the CDR3 reads CASSPGQGSDTQYF. The CDR3, as DNA: TGCGCCAGCAGCCCGGGACAGGGGTCAGATACGCAGTATTTT.